This is a list of T cell receptor beta chains from one sample in a study of molecular identifiers for immune sequencing clone quantification. TCRdb called the PCR reads again in MiXCR, with one record for every CDR3 protein. This table holds 250,000 to 400,000 distinct CDR3 sequences, roughly a fifth found once. Sequencing input: naive CD8+ T cells from blood, with Jurkat cell RNA spiked in. These receptors all stem from a human donor in good health. Some libraries in this study had Jurkat cell RNA spiked in. Both conserved end residues are part of each CDR3. Fields, in order: clone size, J gene, V gene, D gene, CDR3 protein, CDR3 DNA. D genes are given only for firm matches. Not all rows give a size; the values are once, few, many and, for expanded clones, a class.

>-|TRBJ1-1|TRBV18|-
CASSPTSGVNTEAFF
TGTGCCAGCTCACCCACGTCGGGGGTGAACACTGAAGCTTTCTTT
>many|TRBJ2-6|TRBV30|-
CAWSAGFGANVLTF
TGTGCCTGGAGTGCAGGGTTCGGGGCCAACGTCCTGACTTTC
>many|TRBJ2-3|TRBV29-1|TRBD2
CSGGLAGGAQDTQYF
TGCAGCGGAGGACTAGCGGGAGGTGCGCAAGATACGCAGTATTTT
>few|TRBJ2-3|TRBV7-9|TRBD1
CASSPWTGDRADTQYF
TGTGCCAGCAGCCCTTGGACAGGGGACCGTGCAGATACGCAGTATTTT
>many|TRBJ1-1|TRBV9|-
CASSVDISLNTEAFF
TGTGCCAGCAGCGTAGATATTAGTTTGAACACTGAAGCTTTCTTT
>many|TRBJ1-5|TRBV28|-
CASSFEYSNQPQHF
TGTGCCAGCAGTTTCGAATATAGCAATCAGCCCCAGCATTTT
>many|TRBJ1-2|TRBV7-8|-
CASSPFLVDSNYGYTF
TGTGCCAGCAGTCCATTCCTTGTGGACTCTAACTATGGCTACACCTTC
>many|TRBJ2-3|TRBV7-9|TRBD2
CASSFASGRYESTDTQYF
TGTGCCAGCAGCTTCGCTAGCGGGAGGTACGAGAGCACAGATACGCAGTATTTT
>many|TRBJ2-5|TRBV20-1|-
CSASLETQYF
TGCAGTGCTAGTTTGGAGACCCAGTACTTC
>many|TRBJ2-3|TRBV7-6|-
CASSLVAGADTQYF
TGTGCCAGCAGCTTAGTCGCAGGGGCCGATACGCAGTATTTT
>few|TRBJ2-1|TRBV4-1|-
CASSPLPGNEQFF
TGCGCCAGCAGCCCCCTGCCGGGCAATGAGCAGTTCTTC
>many|TRBJ1-1|TRBV7-2|TRBD1
CASSTGQGPFF
TGTGCCAGCAGCACCGGACAGGGCCCTTTCTTT
>many|TRBJ2-1|TRBV11-2|-
CASSLDPNYNEQFF
TGTGCCAGCAGCTTAGATCCGAACTACAATGAGCAGTTCTTC
>many|TRBJ2-7|TRBV6-2/TRBV6-3|TRBD2
CASSNAGTSGGEQYF
TGTGCCAGCAGTAACGCCGGGACTAGCGGGGGAGAGCAGTACTTC
>many|TRBJ1-1|TRBV29-1|-
CSAWTQGAEAFF
TGCAGCGCCTGGACCCAAGGGGCTGAAGCTTTCTTT
>many|TRBJ2-7|TRBV25-1|-
CASSAGFPDRFHHEQYF
TGTGCCAGCAGTGCGGGTTTTCCCGACAGGTTTCACCACGAGCAGTACTTC
>many|TRBJ2-6|TRBV28|-
CASSASGDGANVLTF
TGTGCCAGCAGTGCGTCGGGGGATGGGGCCAACGTCCTGACTTTC
>few|TRBJ2-7|TRBV27|TRBD2
CASSVAGNAYEQYF
TGTGCCAGCAGTGTAGCGGGAAATGCCTACGAGCAGTACTTC
>many|TRBJ2-3|TRBV28|-
CASSAGPYTDTQYF
TGTGCCAGCAGTGCGGGACCCTACACAGATACGCAGTATTTT
>few|TRBJ2-3|TRBV7-6|TRBD1
CASSSRTGEITDTQYF
TGTGCCAGCAGCTCCCGGACAGGGGAGATCACAGATACGCAGTATTTT
>once|TRBJ2-3|TRBV4-3|TRBD2
CASSQGLAGEIGTQYF
TGCGCCAGCAGCCAAGGACTAGCGGGAGAGATAGGTACGCAGTATTTT
>many|TRBJ1-1|TRBV10-2|TRBD1
CASAGQGVEFTEAFF
TGCGCCAGCGCGGGACAGGGAGTGGAATTCACTGAAGCTTTCTTT
>few|TRBJ2-4|TRBV11-2|TRBD2
CASSLDAGERIQYF
TGTGCCAGCAGCTTAGATGCGGGGGAGAGAATTCAGTACTTC
>many|TRBJ1-1|TRBV7-9|TRBD1
CASSSPGQGTEAFF
TGTGCCAGCAGCTCACCGGGACAGGGCACTGAAGCTTTCTTT
>many|TRBJ1-1|TRBV7-9|TRBD1
CASSHGQGENTEAFF
TGTGCCAGCAGCCACGGACAGGGGGAAAACACTGAAGCTTTCTTT